Listed below are T cell receptor beta chains from one sample, sequenced in a study of PD-L1 blockade in urothelial cancer. Profiling relied on immunoSEQ multiplex PCR, and the TCRdb table lists in-frame clones only, not all of them. The sample contains tens of thousands of clones, approximately 84% of which appear only once. The sample consisted of PBMCs, taken around atezolizumab (anti-PD-L1) treatment. The receptors come from a man aged 45 to 65 with urothelial cancer. The CDR3 runs from the conserved cysteine through the conserved F or W. The order of the fields is D gene, J gene, clone size, CDR3 length, V gene, CDR3 protein, CDR3 DNA. D genes are given only for firm matches. Size values are once, few and many counts, or a class for expanded clones, and some rows have none.

.,TRBJ2-7,.,13,TRBV4-1,CASSQPLTEKQYF,TGCGCCAGCAGTCAACCGCTTACAGAGAAGCAGTACTTC
.,TRBJ2-7,.,13,TRBV5-1,CASSRDSLYEQYF,TGCGCCAGCAGCCGGGACTCCCTCTACGAGCAGTACTTC
TRBD1,TRBJ1-1,.,14,TRBV5-1,CASSPTGGWTEAFF,TGCGCCAGCTCCCCGACAGGGGGCTGGACTGAAGCTTTCTTT
.,TRBJ2-5,.,15,TRBV6-5,CASSYSSVSPGTQYF,TGTGCCAGCAGTTACTCATCCGTCAGCCCGGGGACCCAGTACTTC
TRBD2,TRBJ2-5,.,16,TRBV7-2,CASSLGRASGRETQYF,TGTGCCAGCAGCTTAGGTCGGGCTAGCGGGAGGGAGACCCAGTACTTC
.,TRBJ2-6,.,17,TRBV9,CASSVARVQSGANVLTF,TGTGCCAGCAGCGTAGCCCGGGTTCAGTCTGGGGCCAACGTCCTGACTTTC
.,TRBJ2-7,.,13,TRBV2,CASSAGEWYEQYF,TGTGCCAGCAGTGCGGGAGAGTGGTACGAGCAGTACTTC
.,TRBJ2-7,.,14,TRBV6-1,CASSWAQGGYEQHF,TGTGCCAGCAGTTGGGCACAGGGAGGGTACGAGCAGCACTTC
TRBD1,TRBJ1-5,.,14,TRBV10-1,CASKTTGEDQPQHF,TGCGCCAGCAAGACGACAGGGGAGGATCAGCCCCAGCATTTT
TRBD1,TRBJ1-2,once,16,TRBV15,CATSRDSGDRVAGYTF,TGTGCCACCAGCAGAGATTCGGGTGACAGGGTTGCTGGCTACACCTTC
.,TRBJ2-1,.,19,TRBV5-6,CASSLPWEDSTLSYNEQFF,TGTGCCAGCAGCCTCCCTTGGGAAGACAGCACCCTCTCCTACAATGAGCAGTTCTTC
.,TRBJ1-1,.,14,TRBV28,CASVGGDTHTEAFF,TGTGCCAGTGTGGGGGGGGATACCCACACTGAAGCTTTCTTT
.,TRBJ1-1,.,14,TRBV18,CASSPLGGETEAFF,TGTGCCAGCTCACCCCTAGGGGGGGAGACTGAAGCTTTCTTT
TRBD2,TRBJ2-1,.,14,TRBV28,CASMRPSGSYEQFF,TGTGCCAGCATGCGTCCTAGCGGGAGCTATGAGCAGTTCTTC
TRBD1,TRBJ2-1,.,16,TRBV7-9,CASSLDRGQSYNEQFF,TGTGCCAGCAGCCTAGACAGGGGCCAATCCTACAATGAGCAGTTCTTC
.,TRBJ2-7,.,14,TRBV7-8,CASSLDHFGGEQYF,TGTGCCAGCAGCTTAGATCACTTCGGTGGCGAGCAGTACTTC
.,TRBJ2-5,.,17,TRBV10-3,CAISDPRTQLSQETQYF,TGTGCCATCAGTGATCCGAGGACACAACTATCCCAAGAGACCCAGTACTTC
.,TRBJ2-7,few,11,TRBV27,CATRQGYEQYF,TGTGCCACCCGCCAGGGTTACGAGCAGTACTTC
.,TRBJ1-2,.,17,TRBV4-3,CASSQDVGARPYGGYTF,TGCGCCAGCAGCCAAGATGTAGGGGCCCGTCCTTATGGTGGCTACACCTTC
.,TRBJ2-5,.,13,TRBV30,CAWSVRRGETQYF,TGTGCCTGGAGTGTGCGGCGTGGGGAGACCCAGTACTTC
.,TRBJ2-1,.,16,TRBV27,CASTTIRGAESNEQFF,TGTGCCAGCACTACAATACGGGGGGCAGAAAGTAATGAGCAGTTCTTC
.,TRBJ2-7,.,10,TRBV2,CASSTGEQYF,TGTGCCAGCAGTACGGGCGAGCAGTACTTC
TRBD2,TRBJ2-1,once,18,TRBV7-9,CASSPRTSGGPQYNEQFF,TGTGCCAGCAGCCCCCGGACTAGCGGGGGGCCTCAATACAATGAGCAGTTCTTC
.,TRBJ1-3,.,16,TRBV30,CAWSDWRGLSGNTIYF,TGTGCCTGGAGTGACTGGAGAGGCCTCTCTGGAAACACCATATATTTT
TRBD1,TRBJ1-5,once,15,TRBV2,CASSELTGIGQPQHF,TGTGCCAGCAGTGAGTTGACAGGGATTGGGCAGCCCCAGCATTTT
.,TRBJ1-6,.,13,TRBV5-1,CASSFSTGSPLHF,TGCGCCAGCAGCTTTAGCACGGGTTCACCCCTCCACTTT
TRBD1,TRBJ1-4,.,15,TRBV5-8,CASSPGTGLREKLFF,TGTGCCAGCAGCCCCGGGACAGGGCTTCGGGAAAAACTGTTTTTT
.,TRBJ1-6,.,16,TRBV4-1,CASSQESSSYNSPLHF,TGCGCCAGCAGCCAAGAGTCGAGCTCCTATAATTCACCCCTCCACTTT
TRBD1,TRBJ2-1,.,15,TRBV6-5,CASSTTQQGDNEQFF,TGTGCCAGCAGCACCACCCAACAGGGGGACAATGAGCAGTTCTTC
.,TRBJ2-2,few,15,TRBV10-1,CASSGPPGNTGELFF,TGCGCCAGCAGTGGACCTCCGGGGAACACCGGGGAGCTGTTTTTT
TRBD2,TRBJ2-3,.,17,TRBV2,CASSEDGLATSTDTQYF,TGTGCCAGCAGTGAAGACGGACTAGCGACAAGCACAGATACGCAGTATTTT
.,TRBJ2-1,.,16,TRBV7-3,CASSPRGDGSYNEQFF,TGTGCCAGCAGTCCCCGGGGAGACGGCTCCTACAATGAGCAGTTCTTC
.,TRBJ2-5,.,15,TRBV7-9,CASSLPTGRGETQYF,TGTGCCAGCAGCTTACCGACAGGCCGAGGGGAGACCCAGTACTTC
.,TRBJ2-5,.,14,TRBV6-1,CASRPGYSRETQYF,TGTGCCAGCAGGCCAGGGTATAGCAGAGAGACCCAGTACTTC
TRBD1,TRBJ1-3,.,16,TRBV23-1,CASSQKTGSSGNTIYF,TGCGCCAGCAGTCAAAAGACAGGGAGCTCTGGAAACACCATATATTTT
TRBD2,TRBJ2-3,.,16,TRBV9,CASSPSSGGWTDTQYF,TGTGCCAGCAGCCCATCGAGCGGGGGGTGGACAGATACGCAGTATTTT
TRBD2,TRBJ2-7,.,15,TRBV14,CASSHLTSEHYEQYF,TGTGCCAGCAGCCACCTGACTAGCGAACACTACGAGCAGTACTTC
TRBD1,TRBJ1-2,once,15,TRBV9,CASSPRQGALDGYTF,TGTGCCAGCAGCCCCCGACAGGGGGCGCTGGATGGCTACACCTTC
TRBD2,TRBJ2-1,.,15,TRBV11-3,CASSSTGSGHNEQFF,TGTGCCAGCAGCTCTACGGGTAGCGGGCACAATGAGCAGTTCTTC
.,TRBJ1-4,.,13,TRBV28,CASITRGNEKLFF,TGTGCCAGCATTACGCGGGGAAACGAAAAACTGTTTTTT
.,TRBJ2-3,once,15,TRBV27,CASSSPLAHTDTQYF,TGTGCCAGCAGTTCCCCACTAGCCCACACAGATACGCAGTATTTT
.,TRBJ2-7,.,13,TRBV10-2,CASSDPPFYEQYF,TGCGCCAGCAGTGACCCTCCCTTTTACGAGCAGTACTTC
TRBD2,TRBJ2-3,few,13,TRBV10-3,CATLAGEADTQYF,TGTGCCACCCTAGCGGGGGAGGCAGATACGCAGTATTTT
TRBD1,TRBJ1-2,.,14,TRBV5-6,CASSLGGTGGGYTF,TGTGCCAGCAGCTTGGGCGGGACAGGGGGCGGCTACACCTTC
.,TRBJ2-3,.,14,TRBV10-2,CASGGALSTDTQYF,TGCGCCAGCGGAGGGGCTTTAAGTACAGATACGCAGTATTTT